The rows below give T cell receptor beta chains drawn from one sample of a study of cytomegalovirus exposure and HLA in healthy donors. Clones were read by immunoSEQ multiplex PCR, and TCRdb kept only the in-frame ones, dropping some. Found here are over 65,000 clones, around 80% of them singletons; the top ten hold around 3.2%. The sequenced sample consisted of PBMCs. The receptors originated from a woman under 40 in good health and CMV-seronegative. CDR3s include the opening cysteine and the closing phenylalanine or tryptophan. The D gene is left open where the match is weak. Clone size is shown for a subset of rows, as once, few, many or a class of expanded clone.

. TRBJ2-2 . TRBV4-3 TGCGCCAGCAGCCAACAGACTTATATAAACACCGGGGAGCTGTTTTTT CASSQQTYINTGELFF
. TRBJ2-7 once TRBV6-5 TGTGCCAGCAGTCGACTGCCCGACTACGAGCAGTACTTC CASSRLPDYEQYF
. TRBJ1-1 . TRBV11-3 TGTGCCAGCAGCCCCTTCAACACTGAAGCTTTCTTT CASSPFNTEAFF
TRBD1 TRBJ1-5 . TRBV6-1 TGTGCCACCTTTGGACAGGGCGGCAATCAGCCCCAGCATTTT CATFGQGGNQPQHF
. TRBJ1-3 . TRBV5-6 TGTGCCAGCAGCCGCTCGGTTGGACACCTCGGAAACACCATATATTTT CASSRSVGHLGNTIYF
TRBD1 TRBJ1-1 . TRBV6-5 TGTGCCAGCAGTAGCCACAGGGGGAACACTGAAGCTTTCTTT CASSSHRGNTEAFF
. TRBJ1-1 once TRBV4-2 TGTGCCAGCAGCGACGGTCCGCGGAATACTGAAGCTTTCTTT CASSDGPRNTEAFF
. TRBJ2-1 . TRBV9 TGTGCCAGCAGCCCCTCCATCCGGGGGTGGGTCTCCTACAATGAGCAGTTCTTC CASSPSIRGWVSYNEQFF
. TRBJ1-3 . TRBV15 TGTGCCACCAGCAGAGACAGGGGCCTCTCTGGAAACACCATATATTTT CATSRDRGLSGNTIYF
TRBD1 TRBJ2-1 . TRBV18 TGTGCCAGCTCACCGGACAGGAGCTCCTACAATGAGCAGTTCTTC CASSPDRSSYNEQFF
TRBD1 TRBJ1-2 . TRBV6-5 TGTGCCAGCAGATGGGACAGGGGGTTGTCTTATGGCTACACCTTC CASRWDRGLSYGYTF
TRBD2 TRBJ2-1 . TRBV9 TGTGCCAGCAGCGTTAGCGGGGGGAACAATGAGCAGTTCTTC CASSVSGGNNEQFF
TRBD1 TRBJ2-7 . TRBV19 TGTGCCAGTAGGGGACAGAGCTCCTACGAGCAGTACTTC CASRGQSSYEQYF
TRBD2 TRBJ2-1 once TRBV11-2 TGTGCCAGCAGCTTAGATTCGGGGACTAGCCCGAGTGAGCAGTTCTTC CASSLDSGTSPSEQFF
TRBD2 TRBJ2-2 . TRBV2 TGTGCCAGCAGCTGGATAACTAGCGGGGAGAACACCGGGGAGCTGTTTTTT CASSWITSGENTGELFF
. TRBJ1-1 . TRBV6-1 TGTGCCACGAACCGACAGTCCATGAACACTGAAGCTTTCTTT CATNRQSMNTEAFF
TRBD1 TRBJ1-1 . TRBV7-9 TGTGCCAGCAGCTTAGTCGGGGACAGAAAGAACACTGAAGCTTTCTTT CASSLVGDRKNTEAFF
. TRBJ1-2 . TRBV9 TGTGCCAGCAGCGTAGATATCGGGGTTAACTATGGCTACACCTTC CASSVDIGVNYGYTF
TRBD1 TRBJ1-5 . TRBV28 TGTGCCAGCAGACCCGGGACAGGGGCCGGATCCTATAGCAATCAGCCCCAGCATTTT CASRPGTGAGSYSNQPQHF
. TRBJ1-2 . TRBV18 TGTGCCAGCTCACCACCTTCCGGAGATCCAGGGAGGGGCTACACCTTC CASSPPSGDPGRGYTF
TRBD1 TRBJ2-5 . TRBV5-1 TGCGCCAGCAGCTTGGGGACAGGGGGCAGTGAGACCCAGTACTTC CASSLGTGGSETQYF
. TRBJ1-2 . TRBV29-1 TGCAGCGGATCAACCACAGGGCAACCTACAGGTGGCTACACCTTC CSGSTTGQPTGGYTF
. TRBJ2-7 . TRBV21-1 TGTGCCAGCAGCAAAGTGGCAGGCCGAGCCTACGAGCAGTACTTC CASSKVAGRAYEQYF
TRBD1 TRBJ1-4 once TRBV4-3 TGCGCCAGCAGCCCTACTGGTGGGACAGGGTCAGTAAATTCGGAAAAACTGTTTTTT CASSPTGGTGSVNSEKLFF
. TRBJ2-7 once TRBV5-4 TGTGCCAGCAGCTTGTCACTAGTTGGCTACGAGCAGTACTTC CASSLSLVGYEQYF
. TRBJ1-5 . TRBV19 TGTGCCAGTTGCAGTTATAGCAATCAGCCCCAGCATTTT CASCSYSNQPQHF
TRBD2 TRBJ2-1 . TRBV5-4 TGTGCCAGCAGCTTGCGGCTAGCGGGGAACAATGAGCAGTTCTTC CASSLRLAGNNEQFF
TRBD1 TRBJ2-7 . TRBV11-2 TGTGCCAGCAGCGACGACAGGGCCTACGAGCAGTACTTC CASSDDRAYEQYF
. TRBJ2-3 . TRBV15 TGTGCCACCAGCAGAGATCCAGGGGGGAAAGATACGCAGTATTTT CATSRDPGGKDTQYF
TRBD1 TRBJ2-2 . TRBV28 TGTGCCAGCAGTTTCAGACAGGGGATGACCGGGGAGCTGTTTTTT CASSFRQGMTGELFF
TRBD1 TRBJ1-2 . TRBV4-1 TGCGCCAGCAGCCAAGTGACAGGGCACTATGGCTACACCTTC CASSQVTGHYGYTF
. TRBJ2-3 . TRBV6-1 TGTGCCAGCAGTGCCCGCAGGGAAGCAGATACGCAGTATTTT CASSARREADTQYF
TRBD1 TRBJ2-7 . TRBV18 TGTGCCAGCTCACCTACAGGGGACCCCGGATACGAGCAGTACTTC CASSPTGDPGYEQYF
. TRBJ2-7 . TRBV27 TGTGCCAGCAGTCGGGACTTGAGCTCCTACGAGCAGTACTTC CASSRDLSSYEQYF
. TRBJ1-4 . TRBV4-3 TGCGCCAGCAGCCGAGACGGTGCAACTAATGAAAAACTGTTTTTT CASSRDGATNEKLFF
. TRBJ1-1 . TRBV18 TGTGCCAGCTCACGGCCACAGCTTCACACTGAAGCTTTCTTT CASSRPQLHTEAFF
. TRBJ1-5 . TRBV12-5 TGTGCTAGTGGTCTCGGACAGTCTAGCAATCAGCCCCAGCATTTT CASGLGQSSNQPQHF
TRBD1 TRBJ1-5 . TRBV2 TGTGCCAGCAGTGAGACCAGGGGGAGGCAGCCCCAGCATTTT CASSETRGRQPQHF
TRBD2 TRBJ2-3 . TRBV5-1 TGCGCCAGCAGCTTGGAAGCTAGCGGGGCGGGGGGCCCATCTACGCAGTATTTT CASSLEASGAGGPSTQYF
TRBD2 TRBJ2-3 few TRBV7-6 TGTGCCAGCACTCCCACCCCCAGCGGGGGGAGCACAGATACGCAGTATTTT CASTPTPSGGSTDTQYF
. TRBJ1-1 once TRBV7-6 TGTGCCAGCAAGGGGCTTGACACTGAAGCTTTCTTT CASKGLDTEAFF
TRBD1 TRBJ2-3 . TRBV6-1 TGTGCCAGCAGTGAACCCGGGACAGCTACTCATACGCAGTATTTT CASSEPGTATHTQYF
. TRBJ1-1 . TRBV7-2 TGTGCCAGCAGCTTGGGGGACATCGGAGCTTTCTTT CASSLGDIGAFF
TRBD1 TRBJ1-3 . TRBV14 TGTGCCAGCAGCCAAGATCCCGGGACAGGCGCTATCGGAAACACCATATATTTT CASSQDPGTGAIGNTIYF
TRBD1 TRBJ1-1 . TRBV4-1 TGCGCCAGCAGCCAAGGGGGGACAGGGTTTGAAGCTTTCTTT CASSQGGTGFEAFF
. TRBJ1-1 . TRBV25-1 TGTGCCAGCAGAATAGAGGGGAACACTGAAGCTTTCTTT CASRIEGNTEAFF
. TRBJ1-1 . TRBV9 TGTGCCAGCAGCGCCTACGTCGAACCCAAAGCTTTCTTT CASSAYVEPKAFF
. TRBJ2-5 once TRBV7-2 TGTGCCAGCAGCTTAACTCTTCTGCGGGGTATGCCGACCCAGTACTTC CASSLTLLRGMPTQYF
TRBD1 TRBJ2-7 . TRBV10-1 TGCGCCAGCAGTGAGATGGGACAGGGACCCGCCGAGCAGTACTTC CASSEMGQGPAEQYF
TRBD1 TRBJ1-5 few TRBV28 TGTGCCAGCAGCAACGACAGGGAGAGCAATCAGCCCCAGCATTTT CASSNDRESNQPQHF
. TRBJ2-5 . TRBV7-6 TGTGCCAGCAGCTCTCCCGTACAGGGCCAAGAGACCCAGTACTTC CASSSPVQGQETQYF
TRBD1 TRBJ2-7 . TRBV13 TGTGCCAGCAGCTCGGACAGGGTCCCCTACGAGCAGTACTTC CASSSDRVPYEQYF
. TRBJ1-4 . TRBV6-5 TGTGCCAGCAGTTACGCCGGGTCCGGAAAACTGTTTTTT CASSYAGSGKLFF
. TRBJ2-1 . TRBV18 TGTGCCAGCTCGGCCAACCGGCCGGGGGGCGGCTACAATGAGCAGTTCTTC CASSANRPGGGYNEQFF
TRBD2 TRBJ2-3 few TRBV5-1 TGCGCCAGCAGCACTGACTCCGGGACTAGCGGGGCGCAGTATTTT CASSTDSGTSGAQYF
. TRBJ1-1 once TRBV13 TGTGCCAGCAGCTTAGCGGCGGGGGGGACTGAAGCTTTCTTT CASSLAAGGTEAFF
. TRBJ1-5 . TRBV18 TGTGCCAGCTCGCCAGGACAGTCGAATCAGCCCCAGCATTTT CASSPGQSNQPQHF
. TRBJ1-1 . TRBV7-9 TGTTCCAGAGGAGCTTTGAACACTGAAGCTTTCTTT CSRGALNTEAFF
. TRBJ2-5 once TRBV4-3 TGCGCCAGCAGCCAAGATCAAGCGTTACAAGAGACCCAGTACTTC CASSQDQALQETQYF